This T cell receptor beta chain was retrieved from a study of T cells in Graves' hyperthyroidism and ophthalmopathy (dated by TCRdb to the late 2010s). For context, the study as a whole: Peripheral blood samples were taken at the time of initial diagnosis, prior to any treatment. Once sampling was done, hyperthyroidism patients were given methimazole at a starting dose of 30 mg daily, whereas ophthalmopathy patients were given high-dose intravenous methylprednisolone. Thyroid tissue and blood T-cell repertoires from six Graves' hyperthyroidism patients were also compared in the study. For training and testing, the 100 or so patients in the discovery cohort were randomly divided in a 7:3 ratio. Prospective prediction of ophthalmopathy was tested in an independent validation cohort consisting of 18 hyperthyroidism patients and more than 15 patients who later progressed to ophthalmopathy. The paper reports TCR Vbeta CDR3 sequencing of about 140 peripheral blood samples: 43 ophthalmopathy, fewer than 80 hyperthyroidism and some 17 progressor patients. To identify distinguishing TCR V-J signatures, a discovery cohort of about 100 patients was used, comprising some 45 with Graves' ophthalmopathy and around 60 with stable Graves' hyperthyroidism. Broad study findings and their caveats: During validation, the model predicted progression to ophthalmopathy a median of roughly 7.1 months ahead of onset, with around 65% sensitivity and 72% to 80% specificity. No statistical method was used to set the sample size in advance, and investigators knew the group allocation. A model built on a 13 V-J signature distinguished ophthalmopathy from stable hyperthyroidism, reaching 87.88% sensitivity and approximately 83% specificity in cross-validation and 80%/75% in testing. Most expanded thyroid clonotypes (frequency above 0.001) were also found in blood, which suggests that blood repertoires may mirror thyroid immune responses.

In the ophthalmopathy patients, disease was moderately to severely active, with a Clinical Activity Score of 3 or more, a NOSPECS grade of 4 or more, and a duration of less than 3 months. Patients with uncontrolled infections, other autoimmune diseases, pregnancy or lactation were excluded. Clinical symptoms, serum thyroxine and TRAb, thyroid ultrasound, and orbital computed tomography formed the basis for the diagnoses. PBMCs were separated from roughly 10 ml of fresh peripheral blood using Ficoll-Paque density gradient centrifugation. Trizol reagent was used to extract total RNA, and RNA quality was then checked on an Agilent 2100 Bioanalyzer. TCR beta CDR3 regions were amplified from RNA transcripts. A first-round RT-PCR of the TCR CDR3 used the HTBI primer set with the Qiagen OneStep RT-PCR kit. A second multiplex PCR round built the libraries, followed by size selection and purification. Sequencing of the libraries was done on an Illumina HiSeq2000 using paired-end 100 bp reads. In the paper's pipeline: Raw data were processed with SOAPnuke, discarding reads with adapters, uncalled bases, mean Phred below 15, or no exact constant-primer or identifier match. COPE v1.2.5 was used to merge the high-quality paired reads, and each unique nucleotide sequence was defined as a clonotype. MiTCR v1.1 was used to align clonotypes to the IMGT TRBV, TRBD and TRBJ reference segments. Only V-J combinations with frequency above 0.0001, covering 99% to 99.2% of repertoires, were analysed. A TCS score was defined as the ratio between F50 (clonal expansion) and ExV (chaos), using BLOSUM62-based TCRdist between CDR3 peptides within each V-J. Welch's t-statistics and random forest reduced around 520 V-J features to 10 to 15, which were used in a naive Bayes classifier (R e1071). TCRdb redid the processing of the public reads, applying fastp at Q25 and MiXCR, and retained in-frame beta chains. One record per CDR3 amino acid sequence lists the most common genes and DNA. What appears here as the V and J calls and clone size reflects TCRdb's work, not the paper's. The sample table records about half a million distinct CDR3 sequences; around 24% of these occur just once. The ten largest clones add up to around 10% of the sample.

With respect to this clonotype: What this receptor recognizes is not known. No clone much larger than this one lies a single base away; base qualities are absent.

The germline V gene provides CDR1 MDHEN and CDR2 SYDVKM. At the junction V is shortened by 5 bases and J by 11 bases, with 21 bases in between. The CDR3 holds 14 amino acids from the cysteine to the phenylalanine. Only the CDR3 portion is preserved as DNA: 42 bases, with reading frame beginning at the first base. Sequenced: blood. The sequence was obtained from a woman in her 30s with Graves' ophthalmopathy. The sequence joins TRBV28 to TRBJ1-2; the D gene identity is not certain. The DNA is TGTGCCAGCAGTCCCGACCTAGGGCTGTGGGCATACACCTTC. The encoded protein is CASSPDLGLWAYTF.